This T cell receptor (beta chain) is drawn from a study of chemoradiotherapy in HPV16-positive cancers. About the study: A couple of HPV16-positive patients' cells yielded candidate HPV-specific clones and common motifs. Whole-study findings and limits: HPV-responsive T-cell expansion during chemoradiotherapy was linked to improved recurrence-free survival in HPV16-positive patients. During treatment, candidate HPV-specific clones and E7-related motifs expanded in tumor.

Generated by immunoSEQ multiplex PCR, the TCRdb table keeps only in-frame clones and is missing some. Counted here are some 2,000 clones, approximately 70% occurring once; the ten biggest clones make up roughly 26%. Turning to this clone: Its cognate antigen is unknown.

Samples were taken several times over chemoradiotherapy. This CDR3 region has 14 residues. V gave up 3 bases and J gave up 1 base, with 7 bases separating them. In germline, CDR1 is SNHLY, CDR2 FYNNEI. The chain has TRBV2 and TRBJ2-1, with D perhaps matching TRBD1 (6 bases). This TCR came from a human donor with HPV-associated anogenital cancer. The sample consisted of tumor tissue, taken from a patient who underwent chemoradiotherapy. The CDR3 region is CASSEDSSYNEQFF. The CDR3 DNA reads as TGTGCCAGCAGTGAGGACAGTTCCTACAATGAGCAGTTCTTC. Based on the CDR3 plus reference TRBV2 and TRBJ2-1, the full variable domain is EPEVTQTPSHQVTQMGQEVILRCVPISNHLYFYWYRQILGQKVEFLVSFYNNEISEKSEIFDDQFSVERPDGSNFTLKIRSTKLEDSAMYFCASSEDSSYNEQFFGPGTRLTVL.